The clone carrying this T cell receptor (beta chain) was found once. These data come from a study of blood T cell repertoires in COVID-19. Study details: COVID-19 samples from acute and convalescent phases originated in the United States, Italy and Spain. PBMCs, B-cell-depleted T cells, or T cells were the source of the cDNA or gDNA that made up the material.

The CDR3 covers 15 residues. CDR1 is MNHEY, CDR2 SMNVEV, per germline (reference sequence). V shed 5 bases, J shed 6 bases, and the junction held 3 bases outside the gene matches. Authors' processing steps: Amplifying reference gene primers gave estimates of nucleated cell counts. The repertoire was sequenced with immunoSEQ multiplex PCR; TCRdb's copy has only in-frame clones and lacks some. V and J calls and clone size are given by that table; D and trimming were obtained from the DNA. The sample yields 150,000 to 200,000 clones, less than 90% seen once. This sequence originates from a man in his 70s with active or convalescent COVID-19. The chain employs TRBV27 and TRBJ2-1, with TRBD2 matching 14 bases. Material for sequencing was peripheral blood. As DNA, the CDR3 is TGTGCCAGCAGTATTGGGACTAGCGGGAGCAATGAGCAGTTCTTC. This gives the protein CASSIGTSGSNEQFF.